These 31 T cell receptor beta chains were sequenced from one sample in a study of spatial heterogeneity in lung cancer. TCRdb processed the 5' RACE reads anew with MiXCR; each CDR3 protein has one entry. This table holds about 14,000 distinct CDR3 sequences, around 9.1% found once. Stated time point: sample taken at primary tumor resection. Whole RNA obtained from tumor, nontumor lung or frozen PBMC underwent sequencing without sorting. Sample: PBMCs, taken at surgery. The source is a male donor with early-stage non-small cell lung cancer.

This clonotype was counted many times. At one end the junction does not follow the germline gene, possibly because of a read error. The J gene is TRBJ1-4, the V gene TRBV7-3; D perhaps matches TRBD1 (5 bases). CDR1 is SGHTA and CDR2 is FQGTGA in the germline V gene. The CDR3 contains 11 residues. The DNA of the CDR3 is TGTGCCAGCAAATGGACATGGCACCCTTCTTTT. Protein sequence: CASKWTWHPSF. Together with reference TRBV7-3 and TRBJ1-4, the CDR3 gives the full variable domain: GAGVSQTPSNKVTEKGKYVELRCDPISGHTALYWYRQSLGQGPEFLIYFQGTGAADDSGLPNDRFFAVRPEGSVSTLKIQRTERGDSAVYLCASKWTWHPSFGSGTQLSVL.

At least ten counts were recorded for this clonotype. The chain joins TRBV24-1 to TRBJ1-2; D possibly corresponds to TRBD1 (5 bases). With 7 bases removed from V and 0 bases from J, the gap between germline ends came to 14 bases. The CDR3 runs to 15 residues. Germline V gene data show CDR1 as KGHDR and CDR2 as SFDVKD. As DNA, the CDR3 is TGTGCCACCAGGCCAGGGAGGGGACCTAACTATGGCTACACCTTC. Translation gives CATRPGRGPNYGYTF.

By proportion, this clonotype is medium-sized. The chain uses TRBV29-1 and TRBJ2-6; D is unresolved. Germline V gene data show CDR1 as SQVTM and CDR2 as ANQGSEA. This CDR3 spans 13 amino acids. The V end was cut by 5 bases, the J end by 1 base, with 6 bases between. The DNA of the CDR3 is TGCAGCGTTTACCCTTCTGGGGCCAACGTCCTGACTTTC. Protein product: CSVYPSGANVLTF.

This clonotype occurred many times. This chain links TRBV10-3 with TRBJ1-1; D gene ambiguous. Deletions cut 3 bases from V and 6 bases from J, with 11 bases between. The CDR3 has 13 amino acids. Per the germline V gene, CDR1 is ENHRY and CDR2 is SYGVKD. Here the CDR3 DNA reads TGTGCCATCAGTGATAGGGAAGGCGCTGAAGCTTTCTTT. It yields the protein CAISDREGAEAFF.

This clonotype appeared many times. This chain connects TRBV19 to TRBJ1-6; 9 positions match TRBD1. The V gene's germline CDR1 is LNHDA and CDR2 SQIVND (reference sequence). The ends lost 4 bases at V and 7 bases at J; junction bases unmatched: 5. The CDR3 contains 15 residues. CDR3 nucleotides: TGTGCCAGTAGTAGCCCGACAGGGGGAAATTCACCCCTCCACTTT. Translation: CASSSPTGGNSPLHF.

This clonotype counts as medium-sized. V usage is TRBV12-3 or TRBV12-4 and J usage is TRBJ1-1, with D unresolved. Trimming removed 5 bases at V and 1 base at J, with 17 bases between. The CDR3 covers 16 residues. CDR3 residues: CASSPTWVEGNTEAFF. The CDR3, as DNA: TGTGCCAGCAGTCCCACGTGGGTGGAGGGGAACACTGAAGCTTTCTTT.

In DNA, the CDR3 is TGCGCCAGCAGCACCGTCCTTCCTCCTCCGTACAATGAGCAGTTCTTC. Residues: CASSTVLPPPYNEQFF. The rearrangement joins TRBV5-1 to TRBJ2-1; D ambiguous. The CDR3 has 16 residues. Between the trimmed V and J ends, which lost 4 bases and 4 bases, there was a span of 18 bases. CDR1 SGHRS and CDR2 YFSETQ come from the germline V gene. Using reference TRBV5-1 and TRBJ2-1 for the parts outside the CDR3, the full variable domain is KAGVTQTPRYLIKTRGQQVTLSCSPISGHRSVSWYQQTPGQGLQFLFEYFSETQRNKGNFPGRFSGRQFSNSRSEMNVSTLELGDSALYLCASSTVLPPPYNEQFFGPGTRLTVL.

By its share, this clonotype is medium-sized (0.01 to 0.1%). The gene calls are TRBV3-1 and TRBJ1-5, with D unresolved. In germline, CDR1 is LGHDT, CDR2 YNNKEL (reference sequence). Trimming cost V 0 bases and J 6 bases, with 12 bases left between them. CDR3 length: 15 residues. In DNA form, the CDR3 reads TGTGCCAGCAGCCAAGACGGAGGGCTCGGTCAGCCCCAGCATTTT. Amino acids: CASSQDGGLGQPQHF.

This clonotype was detected ten times or more. The genes are TRBV28 and TRBJ1-3, with TRBD1 as a possible D gene (5 bases). Germline loops: CDR1 MDHEN, CDR2 SYDVKM. The CDR3 spans 18 residues. V was shortened by 8 bases and J by 3 bases, with 26 bases between the two germline ends. CDR3 sequence (DNA): TGTGCCAGCCATAAGGGGCCCAGACCGGGACTAGGTGGAAACACCATATATTTT. This encodes CASHKGPRPGLGGNTIYF.

This clonotype was counted at least ten times. In nucleotides, the CDR3 is TGCAGCGTTACCCTCCGGGGGTACTACAATGAGCAGTTCTTC. Translated, it gives CSVTLRGYYNEQFF. V gene TRBV29-1 combines with J gene TRBJ2-1; the D gene is possibly TRBD2 (6 bases). V shed 5 bases and J shed 3 bases, with 14 bases lying between them. The CDR3 runs to 14 residues. Germline V gene sequence: CDR1 SQVTM, CDR2 ANQGSEA.

This clonotype is medium-sized by share. The chain recombines TRBV28 with TRBJ1-5; D gene unclear. Per germline, CDR1 MDHEN and CDR2 SYDVKM. There are 13 residues in the CDR3. V was cut by 6 bases and J by 8 bases, with 14 bases left in between. The CDR3 DNA sequence: TGTGCCAGCAGGCCCCCTACCGAGAAGCCCCAGCATTTT. Its translation is CASRPPTEKPQHF. Combining the CDR3 with reference TRBV28 and TRBJ1-5 gives the whole variable domain DVKVTQSSRYLVKRTGEKVFLECVQDMDHENMFWYRQDPGLGLRLIYFSYDVKMKEKGDIPEGYSVSREKKERFSLILESASTNQTSMYLCASRPPTEKPQHFGDGTRLSIL.

This clonotype showed up many times. The chain employs TRBV28 and TRBJ2-7, with 7 bases identical to TRBD1. Germline-derived CDR1 and CDR2 are MDHEN and SYDVKM. This CDR3 region has 12 residues. Germline trimming cut 6 bases from V and 7 bases from J; bases unmatched to any gene: 6. This CDR3 is CASSRGQAEQYF. The DNA of the CDR3 is TGTGCCAGCAGCCGCGGACAGGCGGAGCAGTACTTC.

This clonotype qualifies as medium-sized (0.01 to 0.1%). The rearrangement joins TRBV7-3 to TRBJ2-5; D call uncertain. This CDR3 region has 13 residues. Trimming took 3 bases from V and 5 from J, leaving 10 bases between them. CDR1 SGHTA and CDR2 FQGTGA come from the germline V gene. The CDR3 region is CASSFTGGETQYF. The CDR3 nucleotides are TGTGCCAGCAGCTTTACGGGTGGCGAGACCCAGTACTTC.

The table lists this clonotype with many counts. The chain uses TRBV7-8 and TRBJ1-5; the D gene is possibly TRBD1 (5 bases). Germline CDR1 is SGHVS and CDR2 is FQNEAQ. CDR3 length: 16 amino acids. Deletions cut 5 bases from V and 2 bases from J, with 16 bases between. The CDR3 here is CASSARLGEGNQPQHF. The CDR3 DNA is TGTGCCAGCAGCGCCCGCCTGGGGGAGGGCAATCAGCCCCAGCATTTT.

This clonotype has ten or more counts. The V call is TRBV19, the J call TRBJ2-7; the D gene is possibly TRBD1 (6 bases). Germline V gives CDR1 LNHDA, CDR2 SQIVND (reference sequence). The CDR3 contains 13 residues. Trimming took off 4 bases at V and 3 bases at J, with 10 bases between the two ends. As DNA, the CDR3 is TGTGCCAGTAGTACGAACAGGGACTACGAGCAGTACTTC. Protein sequence: CASSTNRDYEQYF.

This clonotype was recorded at least ten times. V and J are TRBV12-3 or TRBV12-4 and TRBJ1-2; TRBD1 is a possible D gene (5 bases). This CDR3 has 15 residues. V was clipped by 5 bases and J by 2 bases, with 15 bases between them. CDR3 amino acids: CASSPLGTGNYGYTF. The CDR3 DNA sequence: TGTGCCAGCAGTCCCCTCGGGACGGGGAACTATGGCTACACCTTC.

This clonotype was recorded at least ten times. The chain joins TRBV6-5 to TRBJ2-7, with TRBD2 matching over 11 bases. Trimming removed 9 bases from V and 0 bases from J; junction bases left unmatched: 22. Germline lookup yields CDR1 MNHEY and CDR2 SVGAGI. This CDR3 contains 20 residues. This chain's CDR3 is CASKREGSQTSGIPSYEQYF. The CDR3, as DNA: TGTGCCAGTAAGCGAGAGGGCAGCCAGACTAGCGGGATCCCCTCCTACGAGCAGTACTTC.

This chain uses TRBV29-1 with TRBJ1-1; D is unclear. V lost 4 bases to trimming and J lost 0 bases, with 9 bases between them. The CDR3 is 13 residues long. Germline V gene sequence: CDR1 SQVTM, CDR2 ANQGSEA. The CDR3 nucleotides read TGCAGCGTTGCCGAGCCAATGAACACTGAAGCTTTCTTT. Translating it yields CSVAEPMNTEAFF.

This clonotype is medium-sized. The chain is built from TRBV4-1 and TRBJ1-2; possible D gene TRBD1, 6 bases. The CDR3 runs 17 residues. Germline CDR1 is MGHRA and CDR2 is YSYEKL. V was shortened by 0 bases and J by 4 bases, with 18 bases between the two germline ends. The CDR3 region has the DNA TGCGCCAGCAGCCAAGATGTACTACAGGGTTCACTCTATGGCTACACCTTC. This sequence encodes CASSQDVLQGSLYGYTF.

The chain combines TRBV5-1 with TRBJ2-7; perhaps D is TRBD1 or TRBD2 (5 bases each). This CDR3 region has 14 residues. The germline V gene has CDR1 SGHRS and CDR2 YFSETQ. V was cut by 4 bases and J by 6 bases, with 17 bases left in between. CDR3 DNA: TGCGCCAGCAGCCCCCGGGGCGGACCCGGCGAGCAGTACTTC. Translation gives CASSPRGGPGEQYF. Full variable domain (missing parts from reference TRBV5-1 and TRBJ2-7): KAGVTQTPRYLIKTRGQQVTLSCSPISGHRSVSWYQQTPGQGLQFLFEYFSETQRNKGNFPGRFSGRQFSNSRSEMNVSTLELGDSALYLCASSPRGGPGEQYFGPGTRLTVT.

The rearrangement uses TRBV11-2 and TRBJ2-3; 8 positions match TRBD2. CDR1 is SGHAT, CDR2 FQNNGV, per germline. Unmatched junction bases numbered 11, after V lost 5 bases and J lost 4 bases. This CDR3 has 16 residues. The CDR3 loop is CASSLSSGNTADTQYF. The DNA for the CDR3 is TGTGCCAGCAGCCTCAGTAGCGGGAATACGGCAGATACGCAGTATTTT.

This clonotype was recorded many times. The rearrangement uses TRBV23-1 and TRBJ2-7, with TRBD2 as a possible D gene (6 bases). TRBV23-1 is assigned to the ORF class and has an uncertain function. Between the trimmed V and J ends, which lost 8 bases and 5 bases, there was a span of 16 bases. CDR3 length equals 13 residues. CDR3 sequence reads: CASPGSRRDEQYF. CDR3 bases: TGCGCCAGCCCGGGATCGCGGAGGGACGAGCAGTACTTC.

This clonotype was recorded many times. The chain couples TRBV7-2 to TRBJ2-2, with D possibly matching TRBD2 (5 bases). Per the germline V gene, CDR1 is SGHTA and CDR2 is FQGNSA. The V end lost 5 bases, the J end lost 7 bases, and 11 bases lay between the germline ends. The CDR3 runs 13 residues. DNA of the CDR3: TGTGCCAGCAGCCTAGAGGGCGGCGGGGAGCTGTTTTTT. Translation gives CASSLEGGGELFF.

In its sample, this clonotype was seen many times. The rearrangement joins TRBV19 to TRBJ2-1, with TRBD1 matching over 8 bases. V was clipped by 4 bases and J by 3 bases; unmatched bases: 8. Germline values: CDR1 LNHDA, CDR2 SQIVND (reference sequence). This CDR3 comprises 16 residues. CDR3: CASSTRQGQRYNEQFF. CDR3 DNA: TGTGCCAGTAGTACCAGACAGGGGCAACGCTACAATGAGCAGTTCTTC.

In its sample, this clonotype was seen many times. The gene calls are TRBV29-1 and TRBJ1-5, with D perhaps matching TRBD1 (6 bases). Per the germline V gene, CDR1 is SQVTM and CDR2 is ANQGSEA. The length of the CDR3 is 20 residues. V was clipped by 7 bases and J by 0 bases, with 31 bases between them. CDR3 in DNA: TGCAGCGATTGTGAGGACCTGAGACAGGTTGGGACCTATAGCAATCAGCCCCAGCATTTT. Translating it yields CSDCEDLRQVGTYSNQPQHF.

This clonotype was counted ten times or more. The chain combines TRBV3-1 with TRBJ1-1, with 8 positions matching TRBD1. The V segment lost 0 bases and the J segment 11 bases; nucleotides outside the gene matches: 2. Germline-derived CDR1 and CDR2 are LGHDT and YNNKEL (reference sequence). CDR3 length: 12 amino acids. CDR3 in amino acids: CASSQDRDRAFF. The CDR3 nucleotides read TGTGCCAGCAGCCAAGATAGGGACAGGGCTTTCTTT.

Turning to this clonotype: Since a much larger clone is just one base distant, this may be a read error. V gene TRBV28 combines with J gene TRBJ1-5; 8 positions agree with TRBD1. The CDR3 is 13 amino acids. Trimming took 9 bases from V and 5 from J; bases not matched to a gene: 6. The V gene's germline CDR1 is MDHEN and CDR2 SYDVKM. CDR3 sequence reads: CASQGAQHQPQHF. Written as DNA, the CDR3 is TGTGCCAGTCAGGGGGCGCAGCATCAGCCCCAGCATTTT.

This clonotype came up once. The CDR3 sequence is CASSEMGTDTQYF. The CDR3 region has the DNA TGTGCCAGCAGTGAAATGGGCACAGATACGCAGTATTTT. The V gene is TRBV6-1, the J gene TRBJ2-3; unclear D gene. CDR3 size: 13 residues. V lost 2 bases to trimming and J lost 1 base, with 4 bases between them. Per the germline V gene, CDR1 is MNHNS and CDR2 is SASEGT.

This clonotype was recorded many times. As DNA, the CDR3 is TGTGCCAGCAGTTTGGGGGGCCTTAATCAGCCCCAGCATTTT. Amino acids: CASSLGGLNQPQHF. V gene TRBV28 combines with J gene TRBJ1-5; D perhaps matches TRBD1 (6 bases). The V end lost 3 bases, the J end lost 4 bases, and 10 bases lay between the germline ends. The CDR3 is 14 amino acids. Germline-derived CDR1 and CDR2 are MDHEN and SYDVKM.

The V gene is TRBV28, the J gene TRBJ2-1, with TRBD2 matching over 7 bases. The CDR3 has 16 residues. Germline V gene lookup returns CDR1 MDHEN and CDR2 SYDVKM. V lost 3 bases, J lost 0 bases, and 5 bases stayed unmatched. The CDR3 sequence: CASSFAGGGSYNEQFF. As DNA, the CDR3 is TGTGCCAGCAGTTTTGCTGGCGGGGGCTCCTACAATGAGCAGTTCTTC.

This clonotype was counted at least ten times. V and J are TRBV5-8 and TRBJ2-3; TRBD2 aligns across 14 bases. The trim removed 4 bases at V and 4 bases at J, leaving 8 bases unmatched. The CDR3 covers 17 residues. Per the germline V gene, CDR1 is SGHTS and CDR2 is YDEGEE. DNA of the CDR3: TGTGCCAGCAGCCCCGGGACTAGCGGGAGTCTAGCAGATACGCAGTATTTT. As protein: CASSPGTSGSLADTQYF.